The rows below give T cell receptor beta chains drawn from one sample of a study of radiation and T cells in renal cell carcinoma. Assay: immunoSEQ multiplex PCR; the TCRdb copy retains only in-frame clones and omits some. The table has some 72,000 clones, around 76% seen once. Sequencing used blood, obtained from a patient whose treatment included radiotherapy and nephrectomy. The receptors stem from a man in his fifties or sixties with renal cell carcinoma. Each CDR3 is given with its conserved first and last residue. The order of the fields is clone size, V gene, J gene, D gene, CDR3 protein, CDR3 DNA. The D gene is left open where the match is weak. Clone size is shown for a subset of rows, as once, few, many or a class of expanded clone.

clone_size: NA
v_call: TRBV28
j_call: TRBJ2-6
d_call: NA
cdr3_aa: CATNTGIVSGANVLTF
cdr3_nt: TGTGCCACCAACACAGGGATCGTCTCTGGGGCCAACGTCCTGACTTTC

clone_size: NA
v_call: TRBV27
j_call: TRBJ2-7
d_call: NA
cdr3_aa: CASSLRGSAIDHEQYF
cdr3_nt: TGTGCCAGCAGTCTACGGGGGAGCGCGATCGATCACGAGCAGTACTTC

clone_size: NA
v_call: TRBV2
j_call: TRBJ2-4
d_call: NA
cdr3_aa: CASSAAPQRVQYF
cdr3_nt: TGTGCCAGCAGCGCAGCGCCCCAAAGAGTTCAGTACTTC

clone_size: once
v_call: TRBV9
j_call: TRBJ2-1
d_call: NA
cdr3_aa: CASSVAGVHNEQFF
cdr3_nt: TGTGCCAGCAGCGTAGCGGGAGTGCACAATGAGCAGTTCTTC

clone_size: NA
v_call: TRBV6-1
j_call: TRBJ2-7
d_call: TRBD1
cdr3_aa: CASSVKDRGPYEQYF
cdr3_nt: TGTGCCAGCAGTGTCAAGGACAGGGGCCCCTACGAGCAGTACTTC

clone_size: NA
v_call: TRBV9
j_call: TRBJ2-1
d_call: TRBD2
cdr3_aa: CASSAGEGLADIFYNEQFF
cdr3_nt: TGTGCCAGCAGCGCTGGGGAGGGACTAGCGGACATCTTCTACAATGAGCAGTTCTTC

clone_size: NA
v_call: TRBV5-1
j_call: TRBJ2-2
d_call: NA
cdr3_aa: CASRPRQNTGELFF
cdr3_nt: TGCGCCAGCCGCCCCCGCCAGAACACCGGGGAGCTGTTTTTT

clone_size: NA
v_call: TRBV5-6
j_call: TRBJ2-1
d_call: TRBD2
cdr3_aa: CASSLSGGQFF
cdr3_nt: TGTGCCAGCAGCCTTAGCGGGGGGCAGTTCTTC

clone_size: NA
v_call: TRBV7-8
j_call: TRBJ2-2
d_call: TRBD1
cdr3_aa: CASSLVGQSNTGELFF
cdr3_nt: TGTGCCAGCAGCTTAGTGGGACAGTCGAACACCGGGGAGCTGTTTTTT

clone_size: NA
v_call: TRBV4-1
j_call: TRBJ1-3
d_call: NA
cdr3_aa: CASSRDRYSGNTIYF
cdr3_nt: TGCGCCAGCAGCCGAGACAGGTACTCTGGAAACACCATATATTTT

clone_size: NA
v_call: TRBV28
j_call: TRBJ2-7
d_call: TRBD2
cdr3_aa: CASSFSGGVYEQYF
cdr3_nt: TGTGCCAGCAGTTTTTCGGGGGGGGTCTACGAGCAGTACTTC

clone_size: NA
v_call: TRBV15
j_call: TRBJ1-2
d_call: TRBD1
cdr3_aa: CATSRGGQGFYGYTF
cdr3_nt: TGTGCCACCAGCAGAGGGGGACAGGGTTTCTATGGCTACACCTTC

clone_size: NA
v_call: TRBV4-2
j_call: TRBJ2-1
d_call: TRBD2
cdr3_aa: CASSQDSGRAYNEQFF
cdr3_nt: TGTGCCAGCAGCCAAGATAGCGGGAGGGCCTACAATGAGCAGTTCTTC

clone_size: NA
v_call: TRBV29-1
j_call: TRBJ1-4
d_call: NA
cdr3_aa: CSAIGVREKLFF
cdr3_nt: TGCAGCGCGATAGGAGTTCGTGAAAAACTGTTTTTT

clone_size: NA
v_call: TRBV27
j_call: TRBJ2-1
d_call: NA
cdr3_aa: CASSLRGGYNEQFF
cdr3_nt: TGTGCCAGCAGTTTACGGGGCGGTTATAATGAGCAGTTCTTC

clone_size: NA
v_call: TRBV5-4
j_call: TRBJ2-2
d_call: NA
cdr3_aa: CASSKTRSQPGELFF
cdr3_nt: TGTGCCAGCAGCAAGACTAGGAGCCAACCCGGGGAGCTGTTTTTT

clone_size: NA
v_call: TRBV30
j_call: TRBJ1-6
d_call: NA
cdr3_aa: CAWSVVLNSPLHF
cdr3_nt: TGTGCCTGGAGTGTAGTCCTCAATTCACCCCTCCACTTT

clone_size: NA
v_call: TRBV7-3
j_call: TRBJ2-7
d_call: NA
cdr3_aa: CASSLTGRNYEQYF
cdr3_nt: TGTGCCAGCAGCTTAACCGGCAGAAATTACGAGCAGTACTTC

clone_size: NA
v_call: TRBV25-1
j_call: TRBJ2-7
d_call: TRBD2
cdr3_aa: CASSSRLAPYEQYF
cdr3_nt: TGTGCCAGCAGTTCCCGACTAGCACCCTACGAGCAGTACTTC

clone_size: NA
v_call: TRBV7-2
j_call: TRBJ1-3
d_call: TRBD1
cdr3_aa: CASSLATGRENTIYF
cdr3_nt: TGTGCCAGCAGCTTAGCGACAGGGAGAGAAAACACCATATATTTT

clone_size: once
v_call: TRBV29-1
j_call: TRBJ2-7
d_call: NA
cdr3_aa: CSVERQGTYEQYF
cdr3_nt: TGCAGCGTTGAGCGGCAGGGAACCTACGAGCAGTACTTC

clone_size: NA
v_call: TRBV5-1
j_call: TRBJ2-1
d_call: NA
cdr3_aa: CASSLGASSSYNEQFF
cdr3_nt: TGCGCCAGCAGCTTGGGTGCTAGCAGCTCCTACAATGAGCAGTTCTTC

clone_size: NA
v_call: TRBV7-7
j_call: TRBJ2-3
d_call: NA
cdr3_aa: CASSSLSADTQYF
cdr3_nt: TGTGCCAGCAGCTCCCTTTCGGCAGATACGCAGTATTTT

clone_size: NA
v_call: TRBV6-1
j_call: TRBJ2-7
d_call: TRBD1
cdr3_aa: CAGRWTGSSYEQYF
cdr3_nt: TGTGCCGGGAGATGGACAGGGAGCTCCTACGAGCAGTACTTC

clone_size: NA
v_call: TRBV2
j_call: TRBJ2-6
d_call: TRBD2
cdr3_aa: CASELAGGSGANVLTF
cdr3_nt: TGTGCCAGCGAGTTAGCGGGAGGTTCTGGGGCCAACGTCCTGACTTTC

clone_size: NA
v_call: TRBV7-9
j_call: TRBJ2-3
d_call: NA
cdr3_aa: CASSPGFGSLVTDTQYF
cdr3_nt: TGTGCCAGCAGCCCTGGATTCGGGAGCTTGGTTACAGATACGCAGTATTTT

clone_size: NA
v_call: TRBV29-1
j_call: TRBJ1-4
d_call: NA
cdr3_aa: CSAKDSYEKLFF
cdr3_nt: TGCAGCGCCAAGGACAGTTATGAAAAACTGTTTTTT

clone_size: NA
v_call: TRBV30
j_call: TRBJ2-1
d_call: TRBD1
cdr3_aa: CAWSVGGPRFF
cdr3_nt: TGTGCCTGGAGTGTAGGGGGCCCTCGATTCTTC

clone_size: NA
v_call: TRBV5-4
j_call: TRBJ2-6
d_call: TRBD1
cdr3_aa: CASSGTGFSTGANVLTF
cdr3_nt: TGTGCCAGCAGCGGGACAGGATTCTCGACCGGGGCCAACGTCCTGACTTTC

clone_size: many
v_call: TRBV7-2
j_call: TRBJ2-5
d_call: NA
cdr3_aa: CASSLGGREETQYF
cdr3_nt: TGTGCCAGCAGCTTAGGTGGCAGGGAAGAGACCCAGTACTTC

clone_size: NA
v_call: TRBV29-1
j_call: TRBJ2-2
d_call: TRBD1
cdr3_aa: CSAGSDRANTGELFF
cdr3_nt: TGCAGCGCCGGCTCCGACAGGGCGAACACCGGGGAGCTGTTTTTT

clone_size: NA
v_call: TRBV11-3
j_call: TRBJ2-1
d_call: TRBD2
cdr3_aa: CASSLDTARGGYNEQFF
cdr3_nt: TGTGCCAGCAGCTTAGATACCGCGCGGGGGGGATACAATGAGCAGTTCTTC

clone_size: NA
v_call: TRBV6-1
j_call: TRBJ2-5
d_call: TRBD2
cdr3_aa: CASSWAGGVAETQYF
cdr3_nt: TGTGCCAGCAGTTGGGCGGGGGGGGTTGCGGAGACCCAGTACTTC

clone_size: NA
v_call: TRBV5-1
j_call: TRBJ2-3
d_call: TRBD1
cdr3_aa: CASGSPRGPEDTQYF
cdr3_nt: TGCGCCAGCGGCTCTCCCAGGGGGCCTGAAGATACGCAGTATTTT

clone_size: NA
v_call: TRBV7-3
j_call: TRBJ2-5
d_call: TRBD1
cdr3_aa: CASSPRQGPETQYF
cdr3_nt: TGTGCCAGCAGCCCCAGACAGGGCCCAGAGACCCAGTACTTC

clone_size: NA
v_call: TRBV13
j_call: TRBJ2-2
d_call: TRBD1
cdr3_aa: CASSLKQGGSGELFF
cdr3_nt: TGTGCCAGCAGCCTAAAACAGGGGGGCAGCGGGGAGCTGTTTTTT

clone_size: NA
v_call: TRBV5-1
j_call: TRBJ2-3
d_call: TRBD1
cdr3_aa: CASSSEGQVRTDTQYF
cdr3_nt: TGCGCCAGCAGCTCAGAGGGACAGGTTCGCACAGATACGCAGTATTTT

clone_size: NA
v_call: TRBV5-1
j_call: TRBJ2-7
d_call: TRBD2
cdr3_aa: CASTAGTSGTYEQYF
cdr3_nt: TGCGCCAGCACCGCCGGGACTAGCGGTACCTACGAGCAGTACTTC

clone_size: NA
v_call: TRBV12-5
j_call: TRBJ2-7
d_call: NA
cdr3_aa: CASGLHPRGGGNEQYF
cdr3_nt: TGTGCTAGTGGCCTTCATCCTAGAGGGGGGGGGAACGAGCAGTACTTC

clone_size: NA
v_call: TRBV19
j_call: TRBJ2-7
d_call: NA
cdr3_aa: CASSRGRKYEQYF
cdr3_nt: TGTGCCAGTAGTAGGGGACGGAAATACGAGCAGTACTTC

clone_size: NA
v_call: TRBV29-1
j_call: TRBJ1-5
d_call: NA
cdr3_aa: CSAFTGYYSNQPQHF
cdr3_nt: TGCAGCGCCTTTACTGGGTATTATAGCAATCAGCCCCAGCATTTT

clone_size: NA
v_call: TRBV4-2
j_call: TRBJ2-5
d_call: TRBD1
cdr3_aa: CASSQPTGEETQYF
cdr3_nt: TGTGCCAGCAGCCAACCGACAGGGGAAGAGACCCAGTACTTC

clone_size: NA
v_call: TRBV10-3
j_call: TRBJ1-1
d_call: TRBD1
cdr3_aa: CAIRRDSGNTEAFF
cdr3_nt: TGTGCCATCAGAAGGGACAGTGGGAACACTGAAGCTTTCTTT

clone_size: once
v_call: TRBV10-1
j_call: TRBJ2-3
d_call: TRBD1
cdr3_aa: CASSESSSTGSTDTQYF
cdr3_nt: TGCGCCAGCAGTGAGTCTTCGTCGACAGGGTCCACAGATACGCAGTATTTT

clone_size: NA
v_call: TRBV27
j_call: TRBJ2-7
d_call: TRBD1
cdr3_aa: CASSLYLPGQGPGGYEQYF
cdr3_nt: TGTGCCAGCAGTCTCTACTTACCGGGACAGGGGCCCGGTGGCTACGAGCAGTACTTC

clone_size: NA
v_call: TRBV9
j_call: TRBJ1-1
d_call: TRBD1
cdr3_aa: CASSVTPGTGAEAFF
cdr3_nt: TGTGCCAGCAGCGTAACCCCGGGGACAGGGGCTGAAGCTTTCTTT

clone_size: NA
v_call: TRBV29-1
j_call: TRBJ2-3
d_call: TRBD1
cdr3_aa: CSAGQGPQYF
cdr3_nt: TGCAGCGCAGGACAGGGCCCTCAGTATTTT